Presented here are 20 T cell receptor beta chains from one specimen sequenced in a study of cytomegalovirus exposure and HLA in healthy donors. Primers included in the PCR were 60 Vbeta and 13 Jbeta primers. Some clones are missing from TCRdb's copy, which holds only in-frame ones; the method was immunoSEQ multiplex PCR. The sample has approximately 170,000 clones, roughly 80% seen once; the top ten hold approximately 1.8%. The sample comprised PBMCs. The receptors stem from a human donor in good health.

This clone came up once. The CDR3 here is CASSTRDISGTEAFF. CDR3 DNA sequence: TGTGCCAGCAGTACCCGGGACATCTCGGGCACTGAAGCTTTCTTT. This sequence joins TRBV6-5 and TRBJ1-1; a weak D match, TRBD1 (6 bases). The germline gives CDR1 MNHEY, CDR2 SVGAGI. Trimming shortened V by 5 bases and J by 4 bases, and 17 bases separated the two germline ends. This CDR3 contains 15 residues.

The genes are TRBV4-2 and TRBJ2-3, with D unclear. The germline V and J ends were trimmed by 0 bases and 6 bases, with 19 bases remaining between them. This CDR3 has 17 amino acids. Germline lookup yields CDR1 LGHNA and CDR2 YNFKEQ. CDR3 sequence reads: CASSQEAAQLIFDTQYF. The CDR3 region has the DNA TGTGCCAGCAGCCAAGAGGCCGCTCAGTTGATTTTCGATACGCAGTATTTT.

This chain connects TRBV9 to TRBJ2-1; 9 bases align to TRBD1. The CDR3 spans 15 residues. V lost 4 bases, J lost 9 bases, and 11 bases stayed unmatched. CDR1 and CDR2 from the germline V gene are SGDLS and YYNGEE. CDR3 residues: CASSLSGTGIFEQFF. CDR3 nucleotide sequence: TGTGCCAGCAGCCTTAGTGGGACAGGGATTTTTGAGCAGTTCTTC.

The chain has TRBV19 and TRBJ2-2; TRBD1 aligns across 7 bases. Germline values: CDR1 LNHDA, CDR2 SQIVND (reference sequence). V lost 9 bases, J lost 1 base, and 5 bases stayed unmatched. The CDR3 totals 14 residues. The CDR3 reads CASSRQGNTGELFF. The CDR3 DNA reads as TGTGCCAGCAGTCGACAGGGGAACACCGGGGAGCTGTTTTTT.

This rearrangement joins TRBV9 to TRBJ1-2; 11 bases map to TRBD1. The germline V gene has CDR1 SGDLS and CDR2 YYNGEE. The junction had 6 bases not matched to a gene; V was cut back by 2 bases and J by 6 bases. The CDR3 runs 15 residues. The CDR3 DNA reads TGTGCCAGCAGCGTGACCGGGACAGGGGGGAATGGCTACACCTTC. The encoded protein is CASSVTGTGGNGYTF.

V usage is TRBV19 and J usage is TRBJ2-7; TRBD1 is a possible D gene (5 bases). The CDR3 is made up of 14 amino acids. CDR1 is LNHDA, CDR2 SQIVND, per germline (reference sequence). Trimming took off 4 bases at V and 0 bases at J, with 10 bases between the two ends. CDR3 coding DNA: TGTGCCAGTAGTAGGGGCCAGTCCTCCTACGAGCAGTACTTC. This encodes CASSRGQSSYEQYF.

CDR3 in DNA: TGTGCCAGCAGCTTAGTCCGGGGTGATTACGAGCAGTACTTC. Translation gives CASSLVRGDYEQYF. The chain has TRBV13 and TRBJ2-7, with a weak D call TRBD2 (5 bases). This CDR3 is 14 amino acids long. V shed 1 base and J shed 4 bases, with 11 bases lying between them. The germline V gene encodes CDR1 PRHDT and CDR2 FYEKMQ (reference sequence).

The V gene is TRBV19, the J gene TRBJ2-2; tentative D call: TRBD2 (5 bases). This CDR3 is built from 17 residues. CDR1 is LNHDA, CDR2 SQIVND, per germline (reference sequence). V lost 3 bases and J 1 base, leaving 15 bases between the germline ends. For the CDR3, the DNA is TGTGCCAGTAGTATCCCCCAGCGGAAGCAGAACACCGGGGAGCTGTTTTTT. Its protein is CASSIPQRKQNTGELFF.

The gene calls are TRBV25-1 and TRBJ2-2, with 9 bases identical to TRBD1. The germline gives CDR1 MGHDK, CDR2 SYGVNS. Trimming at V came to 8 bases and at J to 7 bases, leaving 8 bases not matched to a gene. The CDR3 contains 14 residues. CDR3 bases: TGTGCCAGCTCATCCGGACAGGGGTTCGGGGAGCTGTTTTTT. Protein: CASSSGQGFGELFF.

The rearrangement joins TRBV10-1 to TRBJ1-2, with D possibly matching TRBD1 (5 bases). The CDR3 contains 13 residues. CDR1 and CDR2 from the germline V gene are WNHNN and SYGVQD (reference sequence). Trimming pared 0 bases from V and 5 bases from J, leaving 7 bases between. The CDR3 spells CASSESRQYGYTF. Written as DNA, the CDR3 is TGCGCCAGCAGTGAGTCGAGACAGTATGGCTACACCTTC.

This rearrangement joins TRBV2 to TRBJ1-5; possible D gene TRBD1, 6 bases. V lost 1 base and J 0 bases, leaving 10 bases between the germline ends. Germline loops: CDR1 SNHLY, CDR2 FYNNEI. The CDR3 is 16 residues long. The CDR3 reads CASSEVTGYSNQPQHF. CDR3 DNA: TGTGCCAGCAGTGAAGTGACAGGATATAGCAATCAGCCCCAGCATTTT.

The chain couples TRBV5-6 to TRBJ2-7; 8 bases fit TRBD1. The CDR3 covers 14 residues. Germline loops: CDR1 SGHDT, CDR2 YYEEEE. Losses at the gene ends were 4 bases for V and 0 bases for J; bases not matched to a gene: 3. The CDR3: CASSRTGSSYEQYF. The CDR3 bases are TGTGCCAGCAGCCGGACAGGGAGCTCCTACGAGCAGTACTTC.

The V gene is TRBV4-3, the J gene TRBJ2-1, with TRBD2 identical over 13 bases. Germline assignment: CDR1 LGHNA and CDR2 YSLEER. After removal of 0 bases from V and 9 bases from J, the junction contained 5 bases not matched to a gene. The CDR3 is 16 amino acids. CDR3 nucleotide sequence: TGCGCCAGCAGCCAAGATCAACTAGCGGGGGGGCGTGAGCAGTTCTTC. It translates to CASSQDQLAGGREQFF.

In nucleotides, the CDR3 is TGTGCCAGCTCGACCCGGGGGGGAGGGACTGAAGCTTTCTTT. Residues: CASSTRGGGTEAFF. The chain uses TRBV18 and TRBJ1-1, with D maybe TRBD1 (5 bases). CDR3 length: 14 amino acids. CDR1 KGHSH and CDR2 LQKENI come from the germline V gene. V was cut by 6 bases and J by 5 bases, with 16 bases left in between.

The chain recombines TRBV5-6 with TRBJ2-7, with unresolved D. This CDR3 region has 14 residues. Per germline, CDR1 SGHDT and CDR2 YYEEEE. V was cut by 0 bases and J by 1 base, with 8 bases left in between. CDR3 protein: CASSLGLKSYEQYF. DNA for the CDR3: TGTGCCAGCAGCTTGGGACTGAAATCCTACGAGCAGTACTTC. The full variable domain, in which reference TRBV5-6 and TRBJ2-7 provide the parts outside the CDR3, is DAGVTQSPTHLIKTRGQQVTLRCSPKSGHDTVSWYQQALGQGPQFIFQYYEEEERQRGNFPDRFSGHQFPNYSSELNVNALLLGDSALYLCASSLGLKSYEQYFGPGTRLTVT.

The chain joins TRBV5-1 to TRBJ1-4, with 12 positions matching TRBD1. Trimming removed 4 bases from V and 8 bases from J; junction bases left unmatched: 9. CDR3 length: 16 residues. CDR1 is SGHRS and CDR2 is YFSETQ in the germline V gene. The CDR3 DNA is TGCGCCAGCAGCCGGAATCCCGGGACAGGGGGCGAAAAACTGTTTTTT. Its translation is CASSRNPGTGGEKLFF.

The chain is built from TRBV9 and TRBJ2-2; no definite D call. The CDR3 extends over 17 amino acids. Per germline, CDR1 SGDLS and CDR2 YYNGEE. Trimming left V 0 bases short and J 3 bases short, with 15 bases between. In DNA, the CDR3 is TGTGCCAGCAGCGTAGGTGGAGACTTTCGTTACACCGGGGAGCTGTTTTTT. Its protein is CASSVGGDFRYTGELFF.

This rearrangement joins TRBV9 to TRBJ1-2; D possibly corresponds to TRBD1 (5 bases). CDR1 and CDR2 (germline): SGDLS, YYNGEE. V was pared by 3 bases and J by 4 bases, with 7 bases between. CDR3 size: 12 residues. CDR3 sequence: CASSADSYGYTF. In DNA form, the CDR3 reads TGTGCCAGCAGCGCAGACAGCTATGGCTACACCTTC. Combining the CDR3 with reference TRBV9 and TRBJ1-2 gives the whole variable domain DSGVTQTPKHLITATGQRVTLRCSPRSGDLSVYWYQQSLDQGLQFLIQYYNGEERAKGNILERFSAQQFPDLHSELNLSSLELGDSALYFCASSADSYGYTFGSGTRLTVV.

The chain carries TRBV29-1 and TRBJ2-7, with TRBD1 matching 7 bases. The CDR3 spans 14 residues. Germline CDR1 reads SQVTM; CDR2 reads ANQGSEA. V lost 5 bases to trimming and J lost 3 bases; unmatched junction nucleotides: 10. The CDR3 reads CSVLSGDRFYEQYF. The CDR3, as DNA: TGCAGCGTTTTATCAGGGGACAGATTCTACGAGCAGTACTTC.

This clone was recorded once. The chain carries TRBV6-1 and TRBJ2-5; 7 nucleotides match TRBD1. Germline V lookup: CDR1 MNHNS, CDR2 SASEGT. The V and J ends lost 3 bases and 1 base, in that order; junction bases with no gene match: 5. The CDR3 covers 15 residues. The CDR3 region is CASSEAWTGQETQYF. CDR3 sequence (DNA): TGTGCCAGCAGTGAGGCGTGGACAGGCCAAGAGACCCAGTACTTC.